This T cell receptor (beta chain) stems from a study of HIV-infected patients and healthy controls. CDR3 length equals 16 residues. Germline CDR1 reads MNHEY; CDR2 reads SVGAGI. In the case of this clonotype: One junction end does not reproduce the germline sequence, and a read error may be involved.

TCRdb processed the 5' RACE reads anew with MiXCR; each CDR3 protein has one entry. The table includes roughly 68,000 distinct CDR3 sequences, approximately 21% detected once. This TCR derives from a human donor in good health. The chain employs TRBV6-5 and TRBJ2-3, with D possibly being TRBD1 (7 bases). Material for sequencing was CD4+ T cells from blood. The CDR3 here is CVSSPRRDSGPMGQYF. The CDR3 bases are TGTGTCAGCAGCCCCCGCCGGGACAGCGGGCCCATGGGGCAGTATTTT.